This TCR beta chain was sequenced in a study of shared clonotypes between healthy human individuals. Study context: Each donor had three CD4 naive, three CD4 memory, two CD8 naive and one CD8 memory plate. The study's findings and limits: Sorted-subset sequencing was shown by rarefaction to be incomplete despite large depth.

CD45RO-negative, CCR7-positively selected cells formed the naive CD8 fraction, excluding terminally differentiated effector memory CD45RA+ cells. Each donor was a Caucasian adult residing in Nashville, Tennessee. Data came from immunoSEQ multiplex PCR; TCRdb stores just in-frame clones and leaves some out. The data contain around 1.9 million clones, around 95% of them singletons. The V end was cut by 3 bases, the J end by 4 bases, with 10 bases between. The CDR3 is made up of 14 amino acids. Germline V CDR1 and CDR2: LNHDA, SQIVND (reference sequence). Concerning this clone itself: What it binds is not known.

This TCR derives from a young man in good health. Some clones in this sample may be carry-over from other donors' samples. Sequenced material: naive CD8+ T cells from PBMCs. The rearrangement uses TRBV19 and TRBJ1-5, with D hard to call. The CDR3 protein is CASSIDSLNQPQHF. In nucleotides, the CDR3 is TGTGCCAGTAGTATTGACTCTCTAAATCAGCCCCAGCATTTT.